This is a list of T cell receptor beta chains from one sample in a study of T cells in localized non-small cell lung cancer. TCRdb's table, derived via immunoSEQ multiplex PCR, lists solely in-frame clones and lacks some. The sample lists around 100,000 clones, approximately 86% seen once, with around 15% in the top ten. The specimen was peripheral blood, collected before any cancer treatment. Receptor source: a man aged 40-75 years with stage I squamous cell lung carcinoma. Each CDR3 is given with its conserved first and last residue. The D gene is left open where the match is weak. Clone size is stated in some rows and not others, as once, few, many or a class when expanded.

abundance: .
d_gene: TRBD1
j_gene: TRBJ1-1
len: 14
v_gene: TRBV6-1
CDR3aa: CASSERQGGTEAFF
CDR3nt: TGTGCCAGCAGTGAACGACAGGGAGGCACTGAAGCTTTCTTT

abundance: .
d_gene: .
j_gene: TRBJ2-3
len: 14
v_gene: TRBV19
CDR3aa: CASSTRPHTDTQYF
CDR3nt: TGTGCCAGTAGTACGCGACCGCACACAGATACGCAGTATTTT

abundance: .
d_gene: TRBD2
j_gene: TRBJ2-7
len: 15
v_gene: TRBV5-1
CDR3aa: CASSLTSGESYEQYF
CDR3nt: TGCGCCAGCAGCCTAACTAGCGGGGAGTCCTACGAGCAGTACTTC

abundance: .
d_gene: .
j_gene: TRBJ1-1
len: 13
v_gene: TRBV6-1
CDR3aa: CASSDRDGFGAFF
CDR3nt: TGTGCCAGCAGTGATCGGGATGGATTTGGAGCTTTCTTT

abundance: few
d_gene: .
j_gene: TRBJ1-4
len: 14
v_gene: TRBV5-4
CDR3aa: CASSSGARTEKLFF
CDR3nt: TGTGCCAGCAGCTCAGGCGCTCGGACTGAAAAACTGTTTTTT

abundance: .
d_gene: TRBD1
j_gene: TRBJ2-5
len: 14
v_gene: TRBV28
CDR3aa: CASSPTGPQETQYF
CDR3nt: TGTGCCAGCAGTCCGACAGGGCCCCAAGAGACCCAGTACTTC

abundance: .
d_gene: TRBD2
j_gene: TRBJ2-3
len: 19
v_gene: TRBV15
CDR3aa: CATSRGFRGGAVHTDTQYF
CDR3nt: TGTGCCACCAGCAGAGGGTTTCGCGGGGGGGCCGTTCACACAGATACGCAGTATTTT

abundance: .
d_gene: .
j_gene: TRBJ2-4
len: 13
v_gene: TRBV19
CDR3aa: CASSIATGDMAYF
CDR3nt: TGTGCCAGTAGTATTGCCACCGGGGACATGGCGTACTTC

abundance: .
d_gene: TRBD1
j_gene: TRBJ1-1
len: 14
v_gene: TRBV5-1
CDR3aa: CASSSGQPNTEAFF
CDR3nt: TGCGCCAGCAGCTCGGGACAGCCGAACACTGAAGCTTTCTTT

abundance: .
d_gene: TRBD2
j_gene: TRBJ2-5
len: 15
v_gene: TRBV2
CDR3aa: CASSPAGAAQETQYF
CDR3nt: TGTGCCAGCAGTCCAGCGGGGGCGGCCCAAGAGACCCAGTACTTC

abundance: .
d_gene: .
j_gene: TRBJ2-5
len: 13
v_gene: TRBV6-1
CDR3aa: CASSETVGETQYF
CDR3nt: TGTGCCAGCAGTGAGACGGTGGGAGAGACCCAGTACTTC

abundance: .
d_gene: .
j_gene: TRBJ2-7
len: 13
v_gene: TRBV25-1
CDR3aa: CASSGVQVREQYF
CDR3nt: TGTGCCAGCAGCGGGGTACAGGTCCGCGAGCAGTACTTC

abundance: .
d_gene: .
j_gene: TRBJ2-5
len: 16
v_gene: TRBV5-5
CDR3aa: CASSFLYRGVQETQYF
CDR3nt: TGTGCCAGCAGCTTTTTATATCGGGGAGTCCAAGAGACCCAGTACTTC

abundance: .
d_gene: .
j_gene: TRBJ2-6
len: 16
v_gene: TRBV4-2
CDR3aa: CASSQDLGAGANVLTF
CDR3nt: TGTGCCAGCAGCCAAGATCTTGGGGCTGGGGCCAACGTCCTGACTTTC

abundance: .
d_gene: .
j_gene: TRBJ2-7
len: 19
v_gene: TRBV18
CDR3aa: CASSQQTPAVGDSPYEQYF
CDR3nt: TGTGCCAGCTCACAACAGACACCCGCAGTTGGGGATTCCCCCTACGAGCAGTACTTC

abundance: .
d_gene: .
j_gene: TRBJ2-7
len: 11
v_gene: TRBV6-5
CDR3aa: CASSYLYEQYF
CDR3nt: TGTGCCAGCAGTTACTTATACGAGCAGTACTTC

abundance: .
d_gene: .
j_gene: TRBJ1-3
len: 17
v_gene: TRBV7-2
CDR3aa: CASSLGWGSLSGNTIYF
CDR3nt: TGTGCCAGCAGCTTAGGTTGGGGCTCTCTCTCTGGAAACACCATATATTTT

abundance: .
d_gene: .
j_gene: TRBJ2-5
len: 14
v_gene: TRBV7-6
CDR3aa: CASSLGDGIETQYF
CDR3nt: TGTGCCAGCAGCTTAGGGGACGGGATAGAGACCCAGTACTTC

abundance: .
d_gene: .
j_gene: TRBJ1-3
len: 15
v_gene: TRBV7-6
CDR3aa: CASTEQVPSGNTIYF
CDR3nt: TGTGCCAGCACCGAACAGGTACCCTCTGGAAACACCATATATTTT

abundance: .
d_gene: .
j_gene: TRBJ1-2
len: 11
v_gene: TRBV20-1
CDR3aa: CSARQGLRLAF
CDR3nt: TGCAGTGCTAGACAGGGGCTTCGACTAGCCTTC

abundance: .
d_gene: .
j_gene: TRBJ2-4
len: 16
v_gene: TRBV6-6
CDR3aa: CASSRVVGAAKNIQYF
CDR3nt: TGTGCCAGCAGCCGAGTAGTTGGCGCAGCCAAAAACATTCAGTACTTC

abundance: few
d_gene: TRBD1
j_gene: TRBJ2-1
len: 16
v_gene: TRBV4-2
CDR3aa: CASSQQSRGRYNEQFF
CDR3nt: TGTGCCAGCAGCCAACAAAGCAGGGGGCGGTACAATGAGCAGTTCTTC

abundance: .
d_gene: .
j_gene: TRBJ2-7
len: 14
v_gene: TRBV6-5
CDR3aa: CASSYSRFSYEQYF
CDR3nt: TGTGCCAGCAGTTACTCGAGGTTCAGCTACGAGCAGTACTTC

abundance: .
d_gene: TRBD1
j_gene: TRBJ2-5
len: 13
v_gene: TRBV2
CDR3aa: CASSQGQGETQYF
CDR3nt: TGTGCCAGCAGCCAGGGACAGGGAGAGACCCAGTACTTC

abundance: once
d_gene: .
j_gene: TRBJ2-5
len: 12
v_gene: TRBV5-1
CDR3aa: CASNQGMETQYF
CDR3nt: TGCGCCAGCAACCAGGGAATGGAGACCCAGTACTTC

abundance: .
d_gene: TRBD1
j_gene: TRBJ1-1
len: 15
v_gene: TRBV15
CDR3aa: CATSRDRGRGPEAFF
CDR3nt: TGTGCCACCAGCAGAGATCGGGGCAGGGGGCCTGAAGCTTTCTTT

abundance: .
d_gene: .
j_gene: TRBJ1-1
len: 13
v_gene: TRBV2
CDR3aa: CASSASQGMSAFF
CDR3nt: TGTGCCAGCAGTGCAAGCCAGGGGATGTCGGCTTTCTTT

abundance: once
d_gene: .
j_gene: TRBJ1-1
len: 14
v_gene: TRBV7-9
CDR3aa: CASSSTRTNTEAFF
CDR3nt: TGTGCCAGCAGCTCTACCCGAACGAACACTGAAGCTTTCTTT

abundance: .
d_gene: TRBD1
j_gene: TRBJ1-1
len: 15
v_gene: TRBV6-5
CDR3aa: CASSYQGQGWTEAFF
CDR3nt: TGTGCCAGCAGTTATCAGGGACAGGGATGGACTGAAGCTTTCTTT

abundance: .
d_gene: TRBD1
j_gene: TRBJ1-3
len: 15
v_gene: TRBV19
CDR3aa: CASSTQGSSGNTIYF
CDR3nt: TGTGCCAGTAGTACACAGGGGAGCTCTGGAAACACCATATATTTT

abundance: once
d_gene: .
j_gene: TRBJ1-1
len: 14
v_gene: TRBV11-2
CDR3aa: CASSLTTANTEAFF
CDR3nt: TGTGCCAGCAGCTTAACGACAGCGAACACTGAAGCTTTCTTT

abundance: once
d_gene: .
j_gene: TRBJ2-2
len: 15
v_gene: TRBV18
CDR3aa: CASSLKGQNTGELFF
CDR3nt: TGTGCCAGCTCACTGAAAGGACAGAACACCGGGGAGCTGTTTTTT

abundance: .
d_gene: TRBD1
j_gene: TRBJ1-1
len: 14
v_gene: TRBV4-1
CDR3aa: CASSQEIIQGTAFF
CDR3nt: TGCGCCAGCAGCCAAGAAATTATACAGGGGACGGCTTTCTTT

abundance: once
d_gene: .
j_gene: TRBJ2-7
len: 14
v_gene: TRBV5-1
CDR3aa: CASSGGRVIGEQYF
CDR3nt: TGCGCCAGCAGCGGGGGCAGGGTTATCGGTGAGCAGTACTTC

abundance: few
d_gene: .
j_gene: TRBJ2-2
len: 15
v_gene: TRBV25-1
CDR3aa: CASSESLFFTGELFF
CDR3nt: TGTGCCAGCAGTGAATCCCTATTTTTCACCGGGGAGCTGTTTTTT

abundance: .
d_gene: .
j_gene: TRBJ1-3
len: 15
v_gene: TRBV9
CDR3aa: CASSVRGTSGNTIYF
CDR3nt: TGTGCCAGCAGCGTAAGGGGGACCTCTGGAAACACCATATATTTT

abundance: .
d_gene: .
j_gene: TRBJ2-3
len: 15
v_gene: TRBV5-4
CDR3aa: CASSRGRGMSDTQYF
CDR3nt: TGTGCCAGCAGCCGGGGGAGGGGGATGTCAGATACGCAGTATTTT

abundance: .
d_gene: .
j_gene: TRBJ1-2
len: 12
v_gene: TRBV11-2
CDR3aa: CASSRRGYGYTF
CDR3nt: TGTGCCAGCAGCCGGAGGGGTTATGGCTACACCTTC

abundance: .
d_gene: .
j_gene: TRBJ1-5
len: 15
v_gene: TRBV2
CDR3aa: CASSEERISNQPQHF
CDR3nt: TGTGCCAGCAGTGAAGAGCGGATTAGCAATCAGCCCCAGCATTTT

abundance: .
d_gene: .
j_gene: TRBJ1-1
len: 15
v_gene: TRBV18
CDR3aa: CASSALQGMNTEAFF
CDR3nt: TGTGCCAGCTCAGCGCTACAGGGTATGAACACTGAAGCTTTCTTT

abundance: once
d_gene: .
j_gene: TRBJ2-5
len: 17
v_gene: TRBV9
CDR3aa: CASSVAWGIQGQETQYF
CDR3nt: TGTGCCAGCAGCGTAGCTTGGGGGATTCAGGGACAAGAGACCCAGTACTTC

abundance: .
d_gene: .
j_gene: TRBJ1-1
len: 13
v_gene: TRBV5-1
CDR3aa: CASSPTGNTEAFF
CDR3nt: TGCGCCAGCAGCCCGACAGGGAACACTGAAGCTTTCTTT

abundance: .
d_gene: .
j_gene: TRBJ2-7
len: 12
v_gene: TRBV6-1
CDR3aa: CASSQVSYEQYF
CDR3nt: TGTGCCAGCAGCCAGGTTTCCTACGAGCAGTACTTC

abundance: .
d_gene: .
j_gene: TRBJ2-7
len: 14
v_gene: TRBV28
CDR3aa: CASSLTVQGSEQYF
CDR3nt: TGTGCCAGCAGTTTAACTGTACAGGGTTCCGAGCAGTACTTC

abundance: .
d_gene: .
j_gene: TRBJ1-1
len: 13
v_gene: TRBV6-5
CDR3aa: CASSYRRNTEAFF
CDR3nt: TGTGCCAGCAGTTACAGGAGAAACACTGAAGCTTTCTTT

abundance: .
d_gene: .
j_gene: TRBJ1-5
len: 13
v_gene: TRBV7-2
CDR3aa: CASSPDGNQPQHF
CDR3nt: TGTGCCAGCAGCCCCGACGGGAATCAGCCCCAGCATTTT

abundance: once
d_gene: TRBD1
j_gene: TRBJ2-5
len: 16
v_gene: TRBV5-1
CDR3aa: CASSLGQGRLQETQYF
CDR3nt: TGCGCCAGCAGCCTTGGACAGGGGCGACTCCAAGAGACCCAGTACTTC

abundance: .
d_gene: .
j_gene: TRBJ1-5
len: 11
v_gene: TRBV28
CDR3aa: CASSLVGAQHF
CDR3nt: TGTGCCAGCAGTTTAGTAGGGGCCCAGCATTTT

abundance: .
d_gene: .
j_gene: TRBJ2-1
len: 17
v_gene: TRBV7-6
CDR3aa: CASSRTTATSSYNEQFF
CDR3nt: TGTGCCAGCAGCCGTACGACAGCCACGAGCTCCTACAATGAGCAGTTCTTC

abundance: .
d_gene: .
j_gene: TRBJ1-4
len: 12
v_gene: TRBV5-1
CDR3aa: CASSFENEKLFF
CDR3nt: TGCGCCAGCAGCTTCGAAAATGAAAAACTGTTTTTT

abundance: .
d_gene: .
j_gene: TRBJ2-4
len: 14
v_gene: TRBV7-2
CDR3aa: CASSFGLAKNIQYF
CDR3nt: TGTGCCAGCAGCTTTGGGCTAGCCAAAAACATTCAGTACTTC

abundance: once
d_gene: .
j_gene: TRBJ2-6
len: 17
v_gene: TRBV4-2
CDR3aa: CASSQEGGLSGANVLTF
CDR3nt: TGTGCCAGCAGCCAAGAGGGAGGCTTATCTGGGGCCAACGTCCTGACTTTC

abundance: .
d_gene: TRBD2
j_gene: TRBJ2-5
len: 13
v_gene: TRBV19
CDR3aa: CASSMGGEETQYF
CDR3nt: TGTGCCAGTAGTATGGGGGGGGAGGAGACCCAGTACTTC

abundance: .
d_gene: .
j_gene: TRBJ2-2
len: 16
v_gene: TRBV5-4
CDR3aa: CASSMEGARGAGELFF
CDR3nt: TGTGCCAGCAGCATGGAGGGGGCCCGAGGGGCCGGGGAGCTGTTTTTT

abundance: few
d_gene: .
j_gene: TRBJ2-2
len: 14
v_gene: TRBV2
CDR3aa: CASRQGRNTGELFF
CDR3nt: TGTGCCAGCAGGCAGGGGAGGAACACCGGGGAGCTGTTTTTT

abundance: .
d_gene: .
j_gene: TRBJ1-5
len: 13
v_gene: TRBV2
CDR3aa: CASNRTPNQPQHF
CDR3nt: TGTGCCAGCAACCGGACACCAAATCAGCCCCAGCATTTT

abundance: .
d_gene: .
j_gene: TRBJ2-3
len: 13
v_gene: TRBV14
CDR3aa: CASSQGSTDTQYF
CDR3nt: TGTGCCAGCAGCCAAGGTAGCACAGATACGCAGTATTTT

abundance: .
d_gene: TRBD1
j_gene: TRBJ2-2
len: 14
v_gene: TRBV6-5
CDR3aa: CASRRDRNTGELFF
CDR3nt: TGTGCCAGCAGACGGGACAGAAACACCGGGGAGCTGTTTTTT

abundance: .
d_gene: .
j_gene: TRBJ1-1
len: 17
v_gene: TRBV4-2
CDR3aa: CASSQDGDSTRNTEAFF
CDR3nt: TGTGCCAGCAGCCAAGATGGGGACTCAACCCGGAACACTGAAGCTTTCTTT